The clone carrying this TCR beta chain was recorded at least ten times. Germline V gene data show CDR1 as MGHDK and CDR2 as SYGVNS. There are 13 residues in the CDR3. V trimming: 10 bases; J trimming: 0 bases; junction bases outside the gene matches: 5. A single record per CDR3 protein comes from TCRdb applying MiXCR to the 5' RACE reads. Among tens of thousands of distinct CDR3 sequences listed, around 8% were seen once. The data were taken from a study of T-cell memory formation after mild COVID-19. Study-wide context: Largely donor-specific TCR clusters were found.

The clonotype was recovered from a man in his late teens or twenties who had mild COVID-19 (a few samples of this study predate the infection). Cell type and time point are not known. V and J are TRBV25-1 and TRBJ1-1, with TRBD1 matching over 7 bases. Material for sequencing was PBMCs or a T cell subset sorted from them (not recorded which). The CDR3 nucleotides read TGTGCCATAACAGGGGCCTTGAACACTGAAGCTTTCTTT. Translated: CAITGALNTEAFF. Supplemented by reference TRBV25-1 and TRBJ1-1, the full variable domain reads EADIYQTPRYLVIGTGKKITLECSQTMGHDKMYWYQQDPGMELHLIHYSYGVNSTEKGDLSSESTVSRIRTEHFPLTLESARPSHTSQYLCAITGALNTEAFFGQGTRLTVV.